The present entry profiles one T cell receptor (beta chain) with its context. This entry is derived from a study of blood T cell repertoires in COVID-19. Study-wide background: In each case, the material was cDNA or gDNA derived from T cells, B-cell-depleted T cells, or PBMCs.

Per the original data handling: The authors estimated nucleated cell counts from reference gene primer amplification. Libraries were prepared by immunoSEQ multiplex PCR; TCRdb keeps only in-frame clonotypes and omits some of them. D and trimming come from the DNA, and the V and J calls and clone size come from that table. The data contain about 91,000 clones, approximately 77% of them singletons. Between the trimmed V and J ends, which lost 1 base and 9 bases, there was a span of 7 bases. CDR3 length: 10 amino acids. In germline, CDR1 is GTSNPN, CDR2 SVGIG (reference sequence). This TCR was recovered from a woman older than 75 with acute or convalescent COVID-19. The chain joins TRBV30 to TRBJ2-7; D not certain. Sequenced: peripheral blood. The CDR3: CAWSASVQYF. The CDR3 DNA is TGTGCCTGGAGTGCCTCGGTGCAGTACTTC.